The 23 T cell receptor beta chains given below trace back to one sample, sequenced in a study of radiation and T cells in renal cell carcinoma. Sequencing was performed with immunoSEQ multiplex PCR; in TCRdb, only in-frame clones are kept and a portion is missing. This sample carries 150,000 to 200,000 clones, 88% of them seen once, and the ten largest clones take over 9%. Time point in this sample: blood 4 weeks post-SBRT, at nephrectomy. Described treatment: 15 Gy SBRT to primary tumor, nephrectomy 4 weeks later. This specimen consisted of blood, obtained from a patient whose treatment included radiotherapy and nephrectomy. These receptors were obtained from a woman aged 45 to 65 with renal cell carcinoma.

J is TRBJ1-5 and V is TRBV6-6; D call uncertain. V lost 2 bases to trimming and J lost 8 bases, with 13 bases between them. The CDR3 is made up of 14 amino acids. Germline loops: CDR1 MNHNY, CDR2 SVGAGI (reference sequence). This CDR3 is CASSYGNSAEPQHF. The CDR3, as DNA: TGTGCCAGCAGTTACGGGAACAGCGCTGAGCCCCAGCATTTT.

This clone has just one count. This chain joins TRBV7-8 and TRBJ2-2; D might be TRBD2 (5 bases). This CDR3 comprises 16 residues. Germline CDR1 reads SGHVS; CDR2 reads FQNEAQ. V was shortened by 5 bases and J by 0 bases, with 13 bases between the two germline ends. The CDR3 nucleotides read TGTGCCAGCAGCGTCAGGACCGGGACGAACACCGGGGAGCTGTTTTTT. Translating gives CASSVRTGTNTGELFF.

The rearrangement joins TRBV7-2 to TRBJ2-5, with 8 bases that match TRBD2. Per the germline V gene, CDR1 is SGHTA and CDR2 is FQGNSA. V lost 1 base, J lost 0 bases, and 10 bases stayed unmatched. This CDR3 region has 18 residues. The CDR3 sequence: CASSLVRVGAGDQETQYF. The CDR3, as DNA: TGTGCCAGCAGCTTAGTTCGGGTGGGAGCGGGGGACCAAGAGACCCAGTACTTC.

The chain has TRBV29-1 and TRBJ2-1; 7 positions agree with TRBD1. J lost 7 bases, V lost 7 bases, and 10 bases had no gene match. CDR1 and CDR2 from the germline V gene are SQVTM and ANQGSEA. CDR3 size: 13 residues. The CDR3 loop is CSARQGVTNEQFF. The CDR3 bases are TGCAGCGCACGGCAGGGGGTTACAAATGAGCAGTTCTTC.

The V gene is TRBV7-6, the J gene TRBJ2-5; 11 bases agree with TRBD2. Unmatched junction bases numbered 9, after V lost 4 bases and J lost 2 bases. CDR1 SGHVS and CDR2 FNYEAQ come from the germline V gene. The length of the CDR3 is 17 residues. DNA of the CDR3: TGTGCCAGCAGCTACGTACCTAGCGGGGGGCTACAAGAGACCCAGTACTTC. Translating gives CASSYVPSGGLQETQYF.

V gene TRBV7-9 combines with J gene TRBJ2-3, with D tentatively TRBD1 (6 bases). V was cut by 2 bases and J by 2 bases, with 8 bases left in between. Germline V gives CDR1 SEHNR, CDR2 FQNEAQ (reference sequence). This CDR3 region has 14 residues. DNA of the CDR3: TGTGCCAGCAGCTTACAGGGGCTCACAGATACGCAGTATTTT. It yields the protein CASSLQGLTDTQYF. The entire variable domain, with the rest obtained from reference TRBV7-9 and TRBJ2-3, is as follows: DTGVSQNPRHKITKRGQNVTFRCDPISEHNRLYWYRQTLGQGPEFLTYFQNEAQLEKSRLLSDRFSAERPKGSFSTLEIQRTEQGDSAMYLCASSLQGLTDTQYFGPGTRLTVL.

This sequence joins TRBV30 and TRBJ1-5; no reliable D call. From germline, CDR1 is GTSNPN and CDR2 SVGIG (reference sequence). CDR3 length equals 13 residues. Trimming removed 2 bases at V and 1 base at J, with 6 bases between. In DNA form, the CDR3 reads TGTGCCTGGAGTTGGCAGAGCAATCAGCCCCAGCATTTT. Its translation is CAWSWQSNQPQHF.

This rearrangement joins TRBV5-1 to TRBJ2-3; D is tentatively TRBD1 or TRBD2 (5 bases each). Germline assignment: CDR1 SGHRS and CDR2 YFSETQ. V was cut by 1 base and J by 2 bases, with 17 bases left in between. This CDR3 has 17 residues. In nucleotides, the CDR3 is TGCGCCAGCAGCTTGAGGCCGGGGAAGGGGAACACAGATACGCAGTATTTT. Its translation: CASSLRPGKGNTDTQYF.

This clone was picked up one time. The gene calls are TRBV19 and TRBJ2-7, with a possible D match to TRBD1 (5 bases). Trimming stripped 6 bases from V and 5 bases from J, with 14 bases between. This CDR3 has 13 amino acids. Germline V gives CDR1 LNHDA, CDR2 SQIVND (reference sequence). The CDR3 spells CASSLRRGNEQYF. CDR3 nucleotide sequence: TGTGCCAGTAGCCTAAGAAGGGGTAACGAGCAGTACTTC. Full variable domain (remainder filled in from reference TRBV19 and TRBJ2-7): DGGITQSPKYLFRKEGQNVTLSCEQNLNHDAMYWYRQDPGQGLRLIYYSQIVNDFQKGDIAEGYSVSREKKESFPLTVTSAQKNPTAFYLCASSLRRGNEQYFGPGTRLTVT.

This clone has just a few counts. The chain links TRBV2 to TRBJ2-5; possibly TRBD2 for D (6 bases). CDR3 size: 15 residues. The germline V gene encodes CDR1 SNHLY and CDR2 FYNNEI. With 2 bases removed from V and 5 bases from J, the gap between germline ends came to 15 bases. The CDR3 region has the DNA TGTGCCAGCAGTGAATTCGGGCGGGGAGAGGAGACCCAGTACTTC. As protein: CASSEFGRGEETQYF.

The chain links TRBV19 to TRBJ1-2; the D is unclear. This CDR3 has 13 amino acids. V was trimmed by 7 bases and J by 2 bases, leaving 11 bases between them. Germline V gene data show CDR1 as LNHDA and CDR2 as SQIVND (reference sequence). This chain's CDR3 is CASNGGQNYGYTF. DNA for the CDR3: TGTGCCAGTAACGGAGGGCAGAACTATGGCTACACCTTC. Filled out from reference TRBV19 and TRBJ1-2, the complete variable domain reads DGGITQSPKYLFRKEGQNVTLSCEQNLNHDAMYWYRQDPGQGLRLIYYSQIVNDFQKGDIAEGYSVSREKKESFPLTVTSAQKNPTAFYLCASNGGQNYGYTFGSGTRLTVV.

This rearrangement joins TRBV9 to TRBJ2-1; possible D gene TRBD1, 6 bases. The germline CDR1 and CDR2 sequences are SGDLS and YYNGEE. The CDR3 has 15 residues. Trimming removed 2 bases at V and 0 bases at J, with 9 bases between. For the CDR3, the DNA is TGTGCCAGCAGCGTCCGGGACAACTCCTACAATGAGCAGTTCTTC. Protein: CASSVRDNSYNEQFF.

Only a few counts were recorded for this clone. This chain links TRBV6-1 with TRBJ1-5; possible D gene TRBD1, 5 bases. CDR1 and CDR2 from the germline V gene are MNHNS and SASEGT. Between the trimmed V and J ends, which lost 7 bases and 6 bases, there was a span of 7 bases. The CDR3 loop spans 11 amino acids. The CDR3 sequence: CASIGGQPQHF. The CDR3 DNA follows: TGTGCCAGCATCGGGGGTCAGCCCCAGCATTTT.

The chain recombines TRBV7-2 with TRBJ2-7, with D possibly being TRBD1 (5 bases). V was shortened by 1 base and J by 4 bases, with 8 bases between the two germline ends. There are 13 residues in the CDR3. Germline assignment: CDR1 SGHTA and CDR2 FQGNSA. The CDR3 DNA reads TGTGCCAGCAGCTTAGAACAGGTGTACGAGCAGTACTTC. This sequence encodes CASSLEQVYEQYF.

V and J are TRBV7-9 and TRBJ1-1; D gene unclear. The V and J ends lost 6 bases and 5 bases respectively, with 7 bases between them. Germline V gene data show CDR1 as SEHNR and CDR2 as FQNEAQ (reference sequence). This CDR3 spans 11 amino acids. The CDR3 DNA follows: TGTGCCAGCAGGAGGCTTACTGAAGCTTTCTTT. Its translation: CASRRLTEAFF.

CDR3 protein: CASSEAWQGAGYTF. The CDR3 DNA follows: TGTGCCAGCAGTGAAGCATGGCAGGGGGCTGGCTACACCTTC. The gene calls are TRBV6-1 and TRBJ1-2; 8 positions match TRBD1. Germline assignment: CDR1 MNHNS and CDR2 SASEGT. The V segment lost 0 bases and the J segment 7 bases; nucleotides outside the gene matches: 4. CDR3 size: 14 residues.

The chain employs TRBV19 and TRBJ1-4; TRBD1 might be the D (5 bases). CDR1 and CDR2 (germline): LNHDA, SQIVND (reference sequence). The CDR3 contains 15 residues. V lost 10 bases and J lost 0, with 15 bases in between. The CDR3 sequence: CATGLGETTNEKLFF. DNA for the CDR3: TGTGCCACCGGATTGGGGGAAACAACTAATGAAAAACTGTTTTTT.

The chain uses TRBV5-1 and TRBJ2-1; TRBD1 aligns across 7 bases. Per germline, CDR1 SGHRS and CDR2 YFSETQ. J gave up 9 bases and V 0 bases, and 12 bases lay outside the gene matches. CDR3 length: 16 amino acids. The CDR3 sequence: CASSLAVSEGAVEQFF. CDR3 DNA sequence: TGCGCCAGCAGCTTGGCCGTAAGTGAGGGGGCGGTTGAGCAGTTCTTC. The entire variable domain, with the rest obtained from reference TRBV5-1 and TRBJ2-1, is as follows: KAGVTQTPRYLIKTRGQQVTLSCSPISGHRSVSWYQQTPGQGLQFLFEYFSETQRNKGNFPGRFSGRQFSNSRSEMNVSTLELGDSALYLCASSLAVSEGAVEQFFGPGTRLTVL.

With respect to this clone: Other DNA sequences within the sample encode an identical CDR3. J is TRBJ2-2 and V is TRBV2, with 9 bases lining up with TRBD2. This CDR3 is 14 amino acids long. Germline V gene sequence: CDR1 SNHLY, CDR2 FYNNEI. Trimming cost V 3 bases and J 5 bases; bases outside gene matches: 1. The CDR3 loop reads CASSERGGTGELFF. DNA of the CDR3: TGTGCCAGCAGTGAGCGGGGGGGGACCGGGGAGCTGTTTTTT.

The chain is built from TRBV11-2 and TRBJ1-1; 7 bases match TRBD1. The CDR3 length is 19 residues. Trimming at V came to 0 bases and at J to 0 bases, leaving 13 bases not matched to a gene. Looked up from germline, CDR1 is SGHAT and CDR2 is FQNNGV. The CDR3 coding sequence is TGTGCCAGCAGCTTAGATGCACTACAGGGGTATGGTTTGAACACTGAAGCTTTCTTT. This gives the protein CASSLDALQGYGLNTEAFF.

This chain joins TRBV6-5 and TRBJ1-1, with a weak D call TRBD1 (6 bases). The length of the CDR3 is 14 residues. CDR1 is MNHEY, CDR2 SVGAGI, per germline. Trimming removed 7 bases from V and 1 base from J, with 13 bases in between. The CDR3 DNA follows: TGTGCCAGCACAGGGGTAGGGAGGAACACTGAAGCTTTCTTT. It yields the protein CASTGVGRNTEAFF.

Here the CDR3 DNA reads TGCGCCAGCAGCCATGGGGGACAGGGGGCATCTTCACCCCTCCACTTT. This sequence encodes CASSHGGQGASSPLHF. The chain uses TRBV4-1 and TRBJ1-6, with 12 nucleotides matching TRBD1. Looked up from germline, CDR1 is MGHRA and CDR2 is YSYEKL. With 3 bases clipped from V and 9 bases from J, the junction kept 6 bases outside the gene matches. The CDR3 sequence is 16 residues long.

This sequence joins TRBV6-4 and TRBJ2-1; D gene ambiguous. The CDR3 has 13 amino acids. V was trimmed by 3 bases and J by 8 bases, leaving 11 bases between them. The germline V gene has CDR1 MRHNA and CDR2 SNTAGT. CDR3 in amino acids: CASSEPGRDEQFF. As DNA, the CDR3 is TGTGCCAGCAGTGAACCAGGACGCGATGAGCAGTTCTTC.